This TCR beta chain originates from a study of blood T cell repertoires in COVID-19. The table came from immunoSEQ multiplex PCR; TCRdb's copy has only in-frame clones and leaves some out. The sample includes 350,000 or so clones, under 95% of them seen just once. Germline CDR1 and CDR2: LNHNV and YYDKDF (reference sequence). V lost 4 bases, J lost 8 bases, and 4 bases stayed unmatched. This CDR3 has 15 residues. This rearrangement joins TRBV15 to TRBJ1-6; TRBD1 aligns across 11 bases. This sequence was found in a woman aged 25-40 years who had recovered from COVID-19. Sequencing was performed on PBMCs or T cells enriched from blood (not recorded which). CDR3: CATSTRTGGDSPLHF. The CDR3, as DNA: TGTGCCACCAGCACTCGGACAGGGGGCGATTCACCCCTCCACTTT.